This TCR beta chain was captured in a study of blood T cells in healthy people across ages. Regarding the study as a whole: Roughly linearly, TCR beta diversity per million T cells fell as age increased.

The use of a sample-barcoded 5' primer and a J-beta primer mix characterized a second PCR of roughly 7 to 12 cycles. MiXCR, run by TCRdb on the 5' RACE reads, gives a single entry per CDR3 protein. The sample lists about a million distinct CDR3 sequences; roughly two fifths were seen once. CDR3 length: 17 residues. With V trimmed by 0 bases and J by 8 bases, 13 bases remained unmatched. Germline CDR1 is LGHNA and CDR2 is YNFKEQ. Remarks on this clonotype: Its target is not known.

Each donor was a healthy Caucasian individual from Russia, aged about 6 to 95. The sample comprised blood. This clonotype originated in a man between 18 and 29 years old in good health. The chain recombines TRBV4-2 with TRBJ1-2; 9 bases are a match to TRBD1. The CDR3 coding sequence is TGTGCCAGCAGCCAAGATTTGCAGAACAGGGGGCCGAGCGGCTACACCTTC. Translating gives CASSQDLQNRGPSGYTF.